A single sample is the source of the 16 T cell receptor beta chains below, sequenced in a study of cytomegalovirus exposure and HLA in healthy donors. PCR employed 60 Vbeta and 13 Jbeta primers. Generated by immunoSEQ multiplex PCR, the TCRdb table keeps only in-frame clones and is missing some. The sample holds roughly 250,000 clones; 70% to 90% are singletons and the top ten take 2% to 2.5%. Input material: PBMCs. Receptors originate from a woman aged 40 to 49 in good health and CMV-seropositive.

The chain joins TRBV5-1 to TRBJ2-7; maybe TRBD2 (6 bases). The CDR3 loop spans 15 amino acids. V was cut by 7 bases and J by 5 bases, with 22 bases left in between. Germline values: CDR1 SGHRS, CDR2 YFSETQ. The CDR3 protein is CASGFRDFLSDEQYF. In DNA, the CDR3 is TGCGCCAGCGGATTTCGGGACTTCCTGAGTGACGAGCAGTACTTC.

DNA for the CDR3: TGCAGCGTAGCCAGGACAGGGGGAACACAAGAGACCCAGTACTTC. Encoded protein: CSVARTGGTQETQYF. The J gene is TRBJ2-5, the V gene TRBV29-1; the match to TRBD1 covers 10 bases. This CDR3 contains 15 residues. Germline V CDR1 and CDR2: SQVTM, ANQGSEA. V lost 6 bases and J lost 2; bases outside the gene matches: 9. The complete variable domain, with remaining parts taken from reference TRBV29-1 and TRBJ2-5, reads SAVISQKPSRDICQRGTSLTIQCQVDSQVTMMFWYRQQPGQSLTLIATANQGSEATYESGFVIDKFPISRPNLTFSTLTVSNMSPEDSSIYLCSVARTGGTQETQYFGPGTRLLVL.

The rearrangement joins TRBV25-1 to TRBJ1-3; 8 bases line up with TRBD1. J was trimmed by 3 bases and V by 4 bases; bases with no gene match: 5. The CDR3 is 15 residues long. CDR1 is MGHDK and CDR2 is SYGVNS in the germline V gene. The CDR3 DNA is TGTGCCAGCAGTGGGTGGACAGGGAATGGAAACACCATATATTTT. It yields the protein CASSGWTGNGNTIYF.

This chain joins TRBV11-3 and TRBJ2-7, with a tentative D call TRBD1 (5 bases). The CDR3 is 12 amino acids. CDR1 is SGHNT and CDR2 is YENEEA in the germline V gene. V shed 4 bases and J shed 4 bases, with 8 bases lying between them. The CDR3 coding sequence is TGTGCCAGCAGCTCGACAGAGTACGAGCAGTACTTC. It yields the protein CASSSTEYEQYF. Based on the CDR3 plus reference TRBV11-3 and TRBJ2-7, the full variable domain is EAGVVQSPRYKIIEKKQPVAFWCNPISGHNTLYWYLQNLGQGPELLIRYENEEAVDDSQLPKDRFSAERLKGVDSTLKIQPAELGDSAVYLCASSSTEYEQYFGPGTRLTVT.

This clone was counted only a few times. The V call is TRBV6-1, the J call TRBJ1-1; no reliable D call. CDR1 and CDR2 from the germline V gene are MNHNS and SASEGT. The V and J ends lost 3 bases and 1 base respectively, with 9 bases between them. The CDR3 length is 14 residues. CDR3 sequence: CASSDGWRNTEAFF. CDR3 sequence (DNA): TGTGCCAGCAGTGACGGTTGGAGGAACACTGAAGCTTTCTTT.

The genes are TRBV9 and TRBJ2-7; 8 nucleotides line up with TRBD2. The germline gives CDR1 SGDLS, CDR2 YYNGEE. Trimming at V came to 0 bases and at J to 2 bases, leaving 4 bases not matched to a gene. This CDR3 region has 15 residues. The CDR3 sequence: CASSVGLASPYEQYF. CDR3 in DNA: TGTGCCAGCAGCGTAGGACTAGCGTCCCCCTACGAGCAGTACTTC.

The rearrangement joins TRBV2 to TRBJ2-5; D is possibly TRBD2 (5 bases). Matching the DNA end better, TRBJ2-7 makes the J call doubtful. CDR1 SNHLY and CDR2 FYNNEI come from the germline V gene. The CDR3 spans 15 residues. The DNA of the CDR3 is TGTGCCAGCAGGCCCCCGGGTGGGAGAAACTACGAGCAGTACTTC. Residues: CASRPPGGRNYEQYF.

The V gene is TRBV29-1, the J gene TRBJ1-2, with D perhaps TRBD1 (5 bases). CDR1 SQVTM and CDR2 ANQGSEA come from the germline V gene. The length of the CDR3 is 14 residues. The V end lost 3 bases, the J end lost 2 bases, and 13 bases lay between the germline ends. CDR3: CSVDFQGGNYGYTF. The CDR3 DNA follows: TGCAGCGTTGATTTTCAGGGAGGGAACTATGGCTACACCTTC.

A note on this clone: The same CDR3 also results from other DNA sequences found in this sample. The chain employs TRBV29-1 and TRBJ2-7; D possibly corresponds to TRBD2 (5 bases). From germline, CDR1 is SQVTM and CDR2 ANQGSEA. With 4 bases removed from V and 3 bases from J, the gap between germline ends came to 7 bases. The length of the CDR3 is 11 residues. In DNA, the CDR3 is TGCAGCGTTGCTCGGGGCTACGAGCAGTACTTC. Its translation: CSVARGYEQYF.

The chain is built from TRBV19 and TRBJ1-5; 7 nucleotides match TRBD1. V dropped 2 bases and J dropped 6; count of bases not matched to a gene: 7. The CDR3 covers 15 residues. CDR1 is LNHDA and CDR2 is SQIVND in the germline V gene (reference sequence). CDR3 sequence reads: CASSIYDREGQPQHF. The CDR3 coding sequence is TGTGCCAGTAGTATATATGACAGGGAAGGTCAGCCCCAGCATTTT.

The chain has TRBV4-2 and TRBJ2-7, with 7 bases matching TRBD1. V was clipped by 0 bases and J by 4 bases; unmatched bases: 6. Per the germline V gene, CDR1 is LGHNA and CDR2 is YNFKEQ. The CDR3 has 15 residues. CDR3 sequence (DNA): TGTGCCAGCAGCCAAGATACGGGACAGCCTTACGAGCAGTACTTC. Encoded protein: CASSQDTGQPYEQYF.

The chain couples TRBV13 to TRBJ2-7; D not resolved. The CDR3 is 12 amino acids. The germline CDR1 and CDR2 sequences are PRHDT and FYEKMQ (reference sequence). Deletions cut 0 bases from V and 5 bases from J, with 5 bases between. CDR3 protein: CASSLGSDEQYF. In DNA, the CDR3 is TGTGCCAGCAGCTTAGGGTCCGACGAGCAGTACTTC. The full variable domain, with the rest looked up from reference TRBV13 and TRBJ2-7, is AAGVIQSPRHLIKEKRETATLKCYPIPRHDTVYWYQQGPGQDPQFLISFYEKMQSDKGSIPDRFSAQQFSDYHSELNMSSLELGDSALYFCASSLGSDEQYFGPGTRLTVT.

A few counts support this clone. The chain combines TRBV7-2 with TRBJ1-6; D possibly corresponds to TRBD1 (5 bases). Trimming left V 5 bases short and J 1 base short, with 12 bases between. Germline loops: CDR1 SGHTA, CDR2 FQGNSA. The CDR3 length is 16 residues. The DNA for the CDR3 is TGTGCCAGCAGCAAGTTGGGGGGATCCTATAATTCACCCCTCCACTTT. It codes for CASSKLGGSYNSPLHF.

The chain links TRBV7-9 to TRBJ2-3; 12 bases match TRBD2. This CDR3 spans 16 amino acids. The germline V gene has CDR1 SEHNR and CDR2 FQNEAQ (reference sequence). The trim removed 5 bases at V and 3 bases at J, leaving 6 bases unmatched. This CDR3 is CASSRKLAGGTDTQYF. In nucleotides, the CDR3 is TGTGCCAGCAGCCGAAAACTAGCGGGAGGTACAGATACGCAGTATTTT.

The chain has TRBV6-1 and TRBJ1-2; the match to TRBD1 covers 7 bases. Trimming took 10 bases from V and 1 from J; bases not matched to a gene: 6. CDR1 is MNHNS and CDR2 is SASEGT in the germline V gene. The length of the CDR3 is 13 residues. The CDR3 loop is CANSPGGNYGYTF. Here the CDR3 DNA reads TGTGCCAACTCTCCAGGGGGTAACTATGGCTACACCTTC.

The chain joins TRBV15 to TRBJ2-6, with D maybe TRBD1 (5 bases). The CDR3 is 17 amino acids. Trimming shortened V by 4 bases and J by 2 bases, and 15 bases separated the two germline ends. Germline V gives CDR1 LNHNV, CDR2 YYDKDF (reference sequence). The CDR3 DNA reads TGTGCCACCAGCAAAACAAAGACAGACGCTGGGGCCAACGTCCTGACTTTC. Encoded protein: CATSKTKTDAGANVLTF.